Listed here are 13 T cell receptor beta chains from one sample, sequenced in a study of blood T cell repertoires in COVID-19. The data were produced by immunoSEQ multiplex PCR, yet TCRdb's version contains in-frame clones alone and is incomplete. The sample has about 160,000 clones, roughly 84% seen once; the top ten hold roughly 18%. Sequenced sample: PBMCs or T cells enriched from blood (not recorded which). These receptors all come from a man between 60 and 75 years old who had recovered from COVID-19.

This clone was seen more than once but under ten times. J is TRBJ2-7 and V is TRBV5-1; weak D call: TRBD1 (6 bases). Germline V gene lookup returns CDR1 SGHRS and CDR2 YFSETQ. There are 18 residues in the CDR3. V lost 0 bases, J lost 5 bases, and 24 bases lay in between. The CDR3 DNA is TGCGCCAGCAGCTTGGAGGGCCTTGCGACAGGTTTTGAAGACGAGCAGTACTTC. Translated, it gives CASSLEGLATGFEDEQYF. The complete variable domain, with remaining parts taken from reference TRBV5-1 and TRBJ2-7, reads KAGVTQTPRYLIKTRGQQVTLSCSPISGHRSVSWYQQTPGQGLQFLFEYFSETQRNKGNFPGRFSGRQFSNSRSEMNVSTLELGDSALYLCASSLEGLATGFEDEQYFGPGTRLTVT.

The J gene is TRBJ1-5, the V gene TRBV5-1, with 9 bases lining up with TRBD1. Losses at the gene ends were 4 bases for V and 3 bases for J; bases not matched to a gene: 5. CDR1 and CDR2 (germline): SGHRS, YFSETQ. This CDR3 is 15 amino acids long. The CDR3 DNA reads as TGCGCCAGCAGCACCGGGACAGGGATCAATCAGCCCCAGCATTTT. Translating it yields CASSTGTGINQPQHF.

This sequence joins TRBV18 and TRBJ2-7, with 7 nucleotides matching TRBD1. Germline V gene data show CDR1 as KGHSH and CDR2 as LQKENI. CDR3 size: 14 residues. Losses at the gene ends were 5 bases for V and 3 bases for J; bases not matched to a gene: 7. CDR3 bases: TGTGCCAGCTCATCATCCCGGGACAGCTACGAGCAGTACTTC. This gives the protein CASSSSRDSYEQYF.

The chain employs TRBV5-1 and TRBJ1-2; 12 bases map to TRBD1. There are 15 residues in the CDR3. The ends lost 4 bases at V and 8 bases at J; junction bases unmatched: 9. Germline V gene data show CDR1 as SGHRS and CDR2 as YFSETQ. CDR3 DNA: TGCGCCAGCAGCCCGGGGACAGGGGGCGAATACGGCTACACCTTC. Its protein product is CASSPGTGGEYGYTF.

The chain has TRBV7-2 and TRBJ1-1; 8 nucleotides match TRBD1. J lost 9 bases, V lost 5 bases, and 11 bases had no gene match. The germline V gene encodes CDR1 SGHTA and CDR2 FQGNSA. The CDR3 runs to 14 residues. The CDR3 protein is CASSTNQGAKKAFF. The CDR3 DNA follows: TGTGCCAGCAGCACGAACCAGGGGGCGAAAAAAGCTTTCTTT.

The rearrangement joins TRBV29-1 to TRBJ2-3; the D gene is possibly TRBD1 (6 bases). CDR3 length: 11 amino acids. The germline gives CDR1 SQVTM, CDR2 ANQGSEA. The V end was cut by 8 bases, the J end by 9 bases, with 15 bases between. CDR3 sequence reads: CSTTHRETQYF. CDR3 DNA sequence: TGCAGCACGACGCACAGGGAAACGCAGTATTTT.

There are a few counts of this clone. V is TRBV15 and J is TRBJ1-5, with 8 bases that match TRBD1. Germline CDR1 reads LNHNV; CDR2 reads YYDKDF (reference sequence). Losses at the gene ends were 4 bases for V and 4 bases for J; bases not matched to a gene: 12. The CDR3 length is 17 residues. The CDR3 DNA is TGTGCCACCAGCACAGCTCAAGGACAGGGCCTAAATCAGCCCCAGCATTTT. It encodes CATSTAQGQGLNQPQHF.

The V call is TRBV29-1, the J call TRBJ1-2, with D hard to call. The CDR3 consists of 12 residues. CDR1 is SQVTM and CDR2 is ANQGSEA in the germline V gene. V was pared by 0 bases and J by 0 bases, with 2 bases between. The CDR3 coding sequence is TGCAGCGTTGAAGACGCTAACTATGGCTACACCTTC. Encoded protein: CSVEDANYGYTF.

The chain has TRBV18 and TRBJ1-1; D is uncertain. CDR1 and CDR2 (germline): KGHSH, LQKENI. The V and J ends lost 1 base and 6 bases respectively, with 6 bases between them. The CDR3 has 12 amino acids. The CDR3 DNA sequence: TGTGCCAGCTCACCACAGCAGGCTGAAGCTTTCTTT. It translates to CASSPQQAEAFF.

This clone was seen just once. The chain uses TRBV7-3 and TRBJ2-5; 10 bases line up with TRBD2. Unmatched junction bases numbered 5, after V lost 0 bases and J lost 4 bases. The CDR3 has 16 amino acids. CDR1 is SGHTA and CDR2 is FQGTGA in the germline V gene. In DNA, the CDR3 is TGTGCCAGCAGCTTAACGCCTCTAGCGGGGGCAGAGACCCAGTACTTC. This sequence encodes CASSLTPLAGAETQYF.

The V and J genes are TRBV5-4 and TRBJ1-4; D not resolved. Germline loops: CDR1 SGHNT, CDR2 YYREEE (reference sequence). Trimming took 2 bases from V and 8 from J, leaving 16 bases between them. The CDR3 consists of 15 residues. The CDR3 is CASSLSGNRGEKLFF. The CDR3 DNA sequence: TGTGCCAGCAGCTTATCGGGAAATCGTGGGGAAAAACTGTTTTTT.

This clone has a single count. The chain carries TRBV9 and TRBJ2-7; TRBD1 might be the D (6 bases). The germline V and J ends were trimmed by 0 bases and 4 bases, with 11 bases remaining between them. CDR1 and CDR2 (germline): SGDLS, YYNGEE. This CDR3 comprises 14 residues. The CDR3 nucleotides read TGTGCCAGCAGCGTAGGTCCAGGGGAGTACGAGCAGTACTTC. This translates into CASSVGPGEYEQYF.

The rearrangement links TRBV27 to TRBJ1-5, with D perhaps matching TRBD1 (6 bases). With 6 bases removed from V and 4 bases from J, the gap between germline ends came to 19 bases. Germline V gene data show CDR1 as MNHEY and CDR2 as SMNVEV (reference sequence). The CDR3 contains 16 residues. The CDR3 region is CASRFGHGGLNQPQHF. CDR3 bases: TGTGCCAGCAGGTTTGGGCATGGGGGCTTGAATCAGCCCCAGCATTTT.